This entry features one T cell receptor beta chain sequence. Other DNA sequences of this sample code for an identical CDR3. These data originate in a study of tumor T cells in aggressive B-cell lymphoma. The CDR3 sequence is 14 residues long. Looked up from germline, CDR1 is MNHEY and CDR2 is SVGAGI. The V segment lost 6 bases and the J segment 4 bases; nucleotides outside the gene matches: 5. TCRdb's table, derived via immunoSEQ multiplex PCR, lists solely in-frame clones and lacks some. The sample gives roughly 3,000 clones, 85% of which show up once; approximately 4.1% is in the top ten. Specimen: tumor tissue. V gene TRBV6-5 combines with J gene TRBJ1-2, with TRBD1 matching over 10 bases. The TCR sequence derives from an adult with diffuse large B cell lymphoma. The CDR3 DNA reads TGTGCCAGCAGGGGACAGGGGCCACCCTATGGCTACACCTTC. Amino acids: CASRGQGPPYGYTF.